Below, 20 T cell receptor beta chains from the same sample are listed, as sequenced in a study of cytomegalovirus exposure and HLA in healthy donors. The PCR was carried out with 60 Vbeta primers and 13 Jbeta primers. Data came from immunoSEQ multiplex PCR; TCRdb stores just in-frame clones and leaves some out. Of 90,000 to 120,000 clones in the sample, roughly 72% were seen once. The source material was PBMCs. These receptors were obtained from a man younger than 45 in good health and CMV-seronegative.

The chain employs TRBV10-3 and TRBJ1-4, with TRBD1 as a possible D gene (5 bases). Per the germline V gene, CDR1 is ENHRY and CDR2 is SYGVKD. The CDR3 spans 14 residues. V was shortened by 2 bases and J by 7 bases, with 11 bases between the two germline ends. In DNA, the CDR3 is TGTGCCATCAGTGAGGACAGAGGATCTGAAAAACTGTTTTTT. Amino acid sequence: CAISEDRGSEKLFF.

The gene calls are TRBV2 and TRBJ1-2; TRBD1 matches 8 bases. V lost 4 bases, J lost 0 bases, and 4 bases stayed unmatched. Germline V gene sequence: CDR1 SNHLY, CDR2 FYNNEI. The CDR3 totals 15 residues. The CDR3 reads CASSGQGAANYGYTF. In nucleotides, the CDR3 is TGTGCCAGCAGTGGGCAGGGGGCTGCTAACTATGGCTACACCTTC.

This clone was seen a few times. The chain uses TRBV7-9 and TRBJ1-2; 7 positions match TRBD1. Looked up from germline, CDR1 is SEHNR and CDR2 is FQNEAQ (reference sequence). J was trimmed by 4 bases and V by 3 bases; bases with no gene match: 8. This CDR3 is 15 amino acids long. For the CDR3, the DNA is TGTGCCAGCAGCTTCGGACAGGCCGCCCTCTATGGCTACACCTTC. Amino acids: CASSFGQAALYGYTF.

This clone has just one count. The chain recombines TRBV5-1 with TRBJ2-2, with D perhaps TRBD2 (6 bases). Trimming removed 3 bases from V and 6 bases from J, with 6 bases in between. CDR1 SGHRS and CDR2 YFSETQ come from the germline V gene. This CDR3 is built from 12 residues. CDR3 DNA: TGCGCCAGCAGCTGGGGGGCCGGGGAGCTGTTTTTT. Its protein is CASSWGAGELFF.

The CDR3 region has the DNA TGTGCCAGCAGCCCCTCGAGCGGGTCAGGAGATACGCAGTATTTT. It codes for CASSPSSGSGDTQYF. This chain uses TRBV9 with TRBJ2-3, with TRBD2 as a possible D gene (6 bases). CDR1 is SGDLS, CDR2 YYNGEE, per germline. V was cut by 4 bases and J by 5 bases, with 17 bases left in between. The CDR3 has 15 amino acids.

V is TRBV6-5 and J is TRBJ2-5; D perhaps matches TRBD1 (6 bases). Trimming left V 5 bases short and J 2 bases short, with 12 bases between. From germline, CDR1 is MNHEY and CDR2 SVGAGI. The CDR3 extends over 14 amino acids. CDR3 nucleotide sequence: TGTGCCAGCAGTGTTGGGACAACTCAAGAGACCCAGTACTTC. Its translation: CASSVGTTQETQYF.

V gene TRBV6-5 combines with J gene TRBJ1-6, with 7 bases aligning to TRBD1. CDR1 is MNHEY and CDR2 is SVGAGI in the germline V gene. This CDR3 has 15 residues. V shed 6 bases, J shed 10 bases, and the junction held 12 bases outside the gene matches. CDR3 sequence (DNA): TGTGCCAGCAGAAATGGACAGGAATGGTACTCACCCCTCCACTTT. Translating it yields CASRNGQEWYSPLHF.

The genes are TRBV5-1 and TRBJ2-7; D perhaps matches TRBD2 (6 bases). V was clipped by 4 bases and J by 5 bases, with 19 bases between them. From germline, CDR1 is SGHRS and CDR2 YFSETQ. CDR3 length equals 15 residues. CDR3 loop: CASSESMGGIDEQYF. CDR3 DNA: TGCGCCAGCAGCGAGAGCATGGGGGGTATCGACGAGCAGTACTTC.

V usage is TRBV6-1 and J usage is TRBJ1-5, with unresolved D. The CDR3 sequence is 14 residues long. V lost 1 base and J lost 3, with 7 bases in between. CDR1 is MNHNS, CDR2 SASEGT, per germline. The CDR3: CASSEDGDNQPQHF. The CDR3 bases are TGTGCCAGCAGTGAAGACGGGGACAATCAGCCCCAGCATTTT.

The CDR3 bases are TGTGCCAGCGTCCCCGACTACTGGAATGAAAAACTGTTTTTT. Its protein product is CASVPDYWNEKLFF. The chain combines TRBV2 with TRBJ1-4; no firm D call. The CDR3 is 14 residues long. V was pared by 8 bases and J by 5 bases, with 15 bases between. Germline V gives CDR1 SNHLY, CDR2 FYNNEI.

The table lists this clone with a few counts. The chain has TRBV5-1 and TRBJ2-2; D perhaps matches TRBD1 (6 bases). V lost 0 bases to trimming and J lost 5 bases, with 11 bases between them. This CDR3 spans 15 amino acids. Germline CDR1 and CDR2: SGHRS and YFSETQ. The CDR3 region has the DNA TGCGCCAGCAGCTTGGATTGGGGGCTAACCGGGGAGCTGTTTTTT. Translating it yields CASSLDWGLTGELFF.

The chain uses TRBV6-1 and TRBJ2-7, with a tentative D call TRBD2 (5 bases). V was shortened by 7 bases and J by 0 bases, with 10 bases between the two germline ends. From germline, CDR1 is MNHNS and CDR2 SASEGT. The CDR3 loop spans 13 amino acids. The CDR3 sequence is CASNLAGSYEQYF. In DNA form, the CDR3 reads TGTGCCAGCAATCTGGCGGGCTCCTACGAGCAGTACTTC.

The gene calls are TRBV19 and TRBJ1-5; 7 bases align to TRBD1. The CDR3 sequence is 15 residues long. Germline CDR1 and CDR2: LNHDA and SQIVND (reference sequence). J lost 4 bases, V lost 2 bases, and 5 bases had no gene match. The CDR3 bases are TGTGCCAGTAGTATATTTTCGACAGGGAATCAGCCCCAGCATTTT. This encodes CASSIFSTGNQPQHF.

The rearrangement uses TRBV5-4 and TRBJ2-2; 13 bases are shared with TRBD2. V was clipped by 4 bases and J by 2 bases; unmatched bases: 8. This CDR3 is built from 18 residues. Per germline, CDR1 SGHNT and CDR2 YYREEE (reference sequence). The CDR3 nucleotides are TGTGCCAGCAGCAAAGGACTAGCGGGAGATCTTAACACCGGGGAGCTGTTTTTT. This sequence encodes CASSKGLAGDLNTGELFF.

This chain's CDR3 is CASSLTVGSSVSGYTF. CDR3 nucleotide sequence: TGTGCCAGCAGCCTTACCGTTGGCAGTTCCGTATCGGGCTACACCTTC. The rearrangement joins TRBV28 to TRBJ1-2, with unresolved D. This CDR3 is built from 16 residues. Trimming removed 6 bases at V and 8 bases at J, with 25 bases between. Per germline, CDR1 MDHEN and CDR2 SYDVKM.

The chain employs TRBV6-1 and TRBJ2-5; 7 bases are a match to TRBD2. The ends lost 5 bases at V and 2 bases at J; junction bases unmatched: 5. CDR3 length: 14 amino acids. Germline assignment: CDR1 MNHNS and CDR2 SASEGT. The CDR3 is CASSFGTMQETQYF. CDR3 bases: TGTGCCAGCAGTTTTGGGACTATGCAAGAGACCCAGTACTTC.

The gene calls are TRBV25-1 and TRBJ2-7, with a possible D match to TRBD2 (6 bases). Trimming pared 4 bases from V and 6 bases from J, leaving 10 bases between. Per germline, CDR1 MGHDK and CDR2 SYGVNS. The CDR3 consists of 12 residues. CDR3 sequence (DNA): TGTGCCAGCAGTGTGGCTAGCGCCGAGCAGTACTTC. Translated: CASSVASAEQYF.

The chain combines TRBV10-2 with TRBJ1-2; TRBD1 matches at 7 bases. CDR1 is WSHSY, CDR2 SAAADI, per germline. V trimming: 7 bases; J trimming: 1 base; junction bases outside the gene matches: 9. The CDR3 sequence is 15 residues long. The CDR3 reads CASTVRQGDNYGYTF. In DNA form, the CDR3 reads TGCGCCAGCACTGTCCGACAGGGAGATAACTATGGCTACACCTTC.

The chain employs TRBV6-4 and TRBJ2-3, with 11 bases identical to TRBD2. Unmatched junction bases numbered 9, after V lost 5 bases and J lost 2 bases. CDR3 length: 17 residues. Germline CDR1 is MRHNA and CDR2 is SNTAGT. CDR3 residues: CASSRSGGLAVTDTQYF. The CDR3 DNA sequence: TGTGCCAGCAGTCGGTCTGGGGGACTAGCGGTCACAGATACGCAGTATTTT.

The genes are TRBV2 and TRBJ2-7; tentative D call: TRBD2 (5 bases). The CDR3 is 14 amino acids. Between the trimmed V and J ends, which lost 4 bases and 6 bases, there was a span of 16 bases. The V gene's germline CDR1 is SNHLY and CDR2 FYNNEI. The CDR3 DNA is TGTGCCAGCAGTGTGGAGGCTAGGCCTCGCGAGCAGTACTTC. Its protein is CASSVEARPREQYF.